This entry concerns a single T cell receptor beta chain. Looked up from germline, CDR1 is MNHEY and CDR2 is SVGEGT. The V segment lost 2 bases and the J segment 3 bases; nucleotides outside the gene matches: 9. The CDR3 spans 17 residues. Measured with immunoSEQ multiplex PCR; TCRdb has only the in-frame clones, and not every one. This sample has around 75,000 clones, with roughly nine tenths found just once. This entry belongs to a study of blood T cell repertoires in COVID-19. Study-level information: PBMCs, B-cell-depleted T cells, or T cells were the source of the cDNA or gDNA that made up the material.

The clonotype was recovered from a human donor in a cohort sampled during active COVID-19. V usage is TRBV6-2 or TRBV6-3 and J usage is TRBJ1-2; TRBD1 matches 10 bases. Sequencing was carried out using peripheral blood. CDR3 DNA: TGTGCCAGCAGTTACGACCGGACAGGGGGGACTCACTATGGCTACACCTTC. It codes for CASSYDRTGGTHYGYTF.